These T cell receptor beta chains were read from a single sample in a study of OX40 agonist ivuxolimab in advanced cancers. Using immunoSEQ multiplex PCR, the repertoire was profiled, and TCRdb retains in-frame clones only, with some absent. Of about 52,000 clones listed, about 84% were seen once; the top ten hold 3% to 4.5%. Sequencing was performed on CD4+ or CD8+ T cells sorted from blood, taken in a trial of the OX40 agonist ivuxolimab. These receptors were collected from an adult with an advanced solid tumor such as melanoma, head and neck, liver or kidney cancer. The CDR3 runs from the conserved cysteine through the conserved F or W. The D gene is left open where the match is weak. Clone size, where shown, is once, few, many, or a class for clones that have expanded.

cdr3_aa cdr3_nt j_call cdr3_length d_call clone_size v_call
CASSPQDNQPQHF TGTGCCAGCTCACCTCAGGACAATCAGCCCCAGCATTTT TRBJ1-5 13 NA NA TRBV18
CASSLYGVPLTSGELFF TGTGCCAGCAGTTTATATGGCGTTCCCCTTACGTCCGGGGAGCTGTTTTTT TRBJ2-2 17 NA NA TRBV27
CASSLVGSSNEKLFF TGCGCCAGCAGCTTGGTAGGCAGCTCTAATGAAAAACTGTTTTTT TRBJ1-4 15 NA NA TRBV5-1
CASSSGQMGETQYF TGTGCCAGCAGCTCTGGACAGATGGGGGAGACCCAGTACTTC TRBJ2-5 14 NA few TRBV7-9
CASSSGQGGSTGELFF TGTGCCAGCAGCTCGGGACAGGGGGGCTCCACCGGGGAGCTGTTTTTT TRBJ2-2 16 TRBD1 NA TRBV7-9
CASSLEVYAAGNEQFF TGTGCCAGCAGCTTAGAAGTGTACGCTGCAGGCAATGAGCAGTTCTTC TRBJ2-1 16 NA NA TRBV7-8
CASSPSDRSSYEQYF TGCGCCAGCAGCCCATCCGACAGAAGCTCCTACGAGCAGTACTTC TRBJ2-7 15 NA NA TRBV23-1
CASSSGTSGLGGDTQYF TGCGCCAGCAGCTCCGGGACTAGCGGCCTAGGTGGAGATACGCAGTATTTT TRBJ2-3 17 TRBD2 NA TRBV5-1
CASSPDRIETQYF TGTGCCAGCAGTCCGGACAGGATAGAGACCCAGTACTTC TRBJ2-5 13 TRBD1 NA TRBV27
CAWSVPAGDRETQYF TGTGCCTGGAGTGTACCGGCAGGGGATCGGGAGACCCAGTACTTC TRBJ2-5 15 NA NA TRBV30
CASSPGTGANSPLHF TGTGCCAGCTCACCAGGGACAGGGGCCAATTCACCCCTCCACTTT TRBJ1-6 15 TRBD1 NA TRBV18
CATSTGWGTGTTDTQYF TGTGCCACGTCTACAGGGTGGGGGACAGGGACCACAGATACGCAGTATTTT TRBJ2-3 17 TRBD1 NA TRBV19
CASSLEGRSGEQFF TGTGCCAGCAGCTTAGAAGGGAGGTCGGGTGAGCAGTTCTTC TRBJ2-1 14 NA NA TRBV11-1